This passage covers 10 T cell receptor beta chains from one sample sequenced in a study of vaccination effects on CD4 cells after COVID-19. Once cultured for under 11 days, the cells underwent separation to obtain CD4+ T cells. The data were produced by immunoSEQ multiplex PCR, yet TCRdb's version contains in-frame clones alone and is incomplete. The sample includes approximately 58,000 clones, approximately 80% of them seen just once. Their cognate antigens are unknown. Source: CD4+ T cells from PBMCs cultured without peptide, taken before COVID-19 vaccination. The receptors here all came from a human donor who received a COVID-19 vaccine.

The chain employs TRBV7-2 and TRBJ1-6, with D possibly matching TRBD1 (6 bases). Germline V gene data show CDR1 as SGHTA and CDR2 as FQGNSA. V lost 3 bases and J lost 9, with 15 bases in between. The CDR3 extends over 15 amino acids. CDR3 amino acids: CASSFTGQGGSPLHF. The CDR3 DNA sequence: TGTGCCAGCAGCTTCACTGGACAAGGGGGTTCACCCCTCCACTTT.

V gene TRBV23-1 combines with J gene TRBJ2-7, with TRBD1 matching over 8 bases. TRBV23-1 carries the ORF label, with uncertain function. V gave up 2 bases and J gave up 4 bases; unmatched junction bases: 4. The CDR3 sequence is 14 residues long. The CDR3 DNA is TGCGCCAGCAGTCAACGGACAGGGCGGTACGAGCAGTACGTC. Its protein product is CASSQRTGRYEQYV.

In DNA, the CDR3 is TGTGCCAGCAGCGTATGGGAGGGGGCTCCTCCCTACAATGAGCAGTTCTTC. It encodes CASSVWEGAPPYNEQFF. The V call is TRBV9, the J call TRBJ2-1, with D perhaps being TRBD1 or TRBD2 (7 bases each). The V end lost 1 base, the J end lost 2 bases, and 16 bases lay between the germline ends. The CDR3 consists of 17 residues. The germline V gene has CDR1 SGDLS and CDR2 YYNGEE.

The chain carries TRBV5-1 and TRBJ1-2, with 8 nucleotides matching TRBD1. V shed 4 bases, J shed 5 bases, and the junction held 10 bases outside the gene matches. The CDR3 is 15 amino acids. The germline V gene has CDR1 SGHRS and CDR2 YFSETQ. The CDR3 DNA reads TGCGCCAGCAGCCCGAGGAGGGGACAGGAATATGGCTACACCTTC. It yields the protein CASSPRRGQEYGYTF.

This rearrangement joins TRBV9 to TRBJ1-1; tentative D call: TRBD1 (5 bases). The CDR3 sequence is 14 residues long. Germline V lookup: CDR1 SGDLS, CDR2 YYNGEE. V gave up 4 bases and J gave up 9 bases, with 19 bases separating them. The CDR3 sequence: CASSTYQSRGQAFF. As DNA, the CDR3 is TGTGCCAGCAGCACATATCAATCCCGGGGACAAGCTTTCTTT.

The chain links TRBV7-9 to TRBJ1-4; possibly TRBD1 for D (5 bases). The CDR3 totals 17 residues. V was clipped by 5 bases and J by 3 bases, with 19 bases between them. The germline gives CDR1 SEHNR, CDR2 FQNEAQ (reference sequence). Here the CDR3 reads CASSHRGLREANEKLFF. The CDR3 nucleotides are TGTGCCAGCAGCCATCGGGGCCTACGAGAAGCTAATGAAAAACTGTTTTTT.

This rearrangement joins TRBV21-1 to TRBJ2-7; the DNA was not used to check the table's D call, TRBD2. TRBV21-1 is assigned pseudogene status. The CDR3 is 16 amino acids. CDR3 residues: CASSNYPSGISYEQYV. The CDR3 region has the DNA TGTGCCAGCAGCAACTACCCGAGCGGGATTTCCTACGAGCAGTACGTC.

This clone was detected only once. The chain links TRBV10-2 to TRBJ2-5; TRBD1 might be the D (6 bases). With 2 bases removed from V and 2 bases from J, the gap between germline ends came to 9 bases. The CDR3 has 14 amino acids. Per germline, CDR1 WSHSY and CDR2 SAAADI. CDR3 sequence (DNA): TGCGCCAGCAGTGAGATAGGGGGACAAGAGACCCAGTACTTC. Its translation: CASSEIGGQETQYF.

The chain joins TRBV6-5 to TRBJ2-7; D could derive from TRBD1 or TRBD2 (5 bases each). The CDR3 covers 12 residues. V gave up 7 bases and J gave up 6 bases, with 13 bases separating them. CDR1 is MNHEY, CDR2 SVGAGI, per germline. The CDR3, as DNA: TGTGCCAGCATCCGAACTGGGGGCGAGCAGTACGTC. Encoded protein: CASIRTGGEQYV.

J is TRBJ2-5 and V is TRBV5-1, with 12 bases that match TRBD1. J was trimmed by 5 bases and V by 4 bases; bases with no gene match: 9. CDR1 is SGHRS and CDR2 is YFSETQ in the germline V gene. The CDR3 covers 16 residues. The CDR3 sequence is CASSARGTGGSETQYF. The CDR3 coding sequence is TGCGCCAGCAGCGCACGCGGGACAGGGGGCTCGGAGACCCAGTACTTC.